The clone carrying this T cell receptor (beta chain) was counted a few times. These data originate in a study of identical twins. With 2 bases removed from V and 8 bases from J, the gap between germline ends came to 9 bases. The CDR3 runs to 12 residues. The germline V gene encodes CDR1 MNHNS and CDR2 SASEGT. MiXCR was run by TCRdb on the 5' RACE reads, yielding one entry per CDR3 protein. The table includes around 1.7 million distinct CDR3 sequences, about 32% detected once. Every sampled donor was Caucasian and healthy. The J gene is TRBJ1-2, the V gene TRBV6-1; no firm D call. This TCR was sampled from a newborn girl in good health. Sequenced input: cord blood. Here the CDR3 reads CASSESSTGYTF. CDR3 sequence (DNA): TGTGCCAGCAGTGAAAGCAGTACGGGCTACACCTTC.